Listed below are T cell receptor beta chains from one sample, sequenced in a study of PD-L1 blockade in urothelial cancer. Sequenced by immunoSEQ multiplex PCR; TCRdb stores in-frame clones only, minus some. In the table there are tens of thousands of clones, around 79% of which are singletons. The source material was PBMCs, sampled around atezolizumab (anti-PD-L1) treatment. These receptors originate from a man aged 65 to 79 with urothelial cancer. Each CDR3 is given with its conserved first and last residue. The order of the fields is D gene, clone size, J gene, V gene, CDR3 DNA, CDR3 protein. D genes are given only for firm matches. Clone size is shown for a subset of rows, as once, few, many or a class of expanded clone.

-,-,TRBJ1-3,TRBV19,TGTGCCAGTAGTATAGAGGGCCTCTACTCTGGAAACACCATATATTTT,CASSIEGLYSGNTIYF
TRBD2,few,TRBJ2-3,TRBV5-1,TGCGCCAGCAGCCCGGGGACTAGCGGGAGATCAGATACGCAGTATTTT,CASSPGTSGRSDTQYF
-,-,TRBJ1-2,TRBV19,TGTGCCAGTAGTCACAATTCGCTGGGCTACACCTTC,CASSHNSLGYTF
-,once,TRBJ2-5,TRBV11-2,TGTGCCAGCAGCTTAGCGTCGTCGGAGACCCAGTACTTC,CASSLASSETQYF
TRBD2,-,TRBJ2-3,TRBV5-4,TGTGCCAGCAGCTTGGTTGCGGGAGGCACAGATACGCAGTATTTT,CASSLVAGGTDTQYF
TRBD2,-,TRBJ2-7,TRBV6-6,TGTGCCAGCAGTGCACTAGCGGGAGGAGCCTACGAGCAGTACTTC,CASSALAGGAYEQYF
-,once,TRBJ1-5,TRBV6-6,TGTGCCAGCAGTTACGACCGTGGAGGTCAGCCCCAGCATTTT,CASSYDRGGQPQHF
TRBD2,-,TRBJ2-2,TRBV19,TGTGCCAGTAGTACTAGCGGGAGTGCCGGGGAGCTGTTTTTT,CASSTSGSAGELFF
TRBD2,-,TRBJ2-3,TRBV7-9,TGTGCCAGCAGCTTAGGCGGACTAGCTACAGATACGCAGTATTTT,CASSLGGLATDTQYF
TRBD2,-,TRBJ2-7,TRBV6-1,TGTGCCAGCAGTGTGACTAGCGGGGCCACCTACGAGCAGTACTTC,CASSVTSGATYEQYF
-,once,TRBJ1-2,TRBV5-6,TGTGCCAGCAGCTTGGCCGGCAGGCTCTATGGCTACACCTTC,CASSLAGRLYGYTF
TRBD1,-,TRBJ1-2,TRBV6-5,TGTGCCAGCAGTAACCCTATTGACAGGGGATATGGCTACACCTTC,CASSNPIDRGYGYTF
TRBD2,-,TRBJ2-1,TRBV5-4,TGTGCCAGCAGCTTGGGGGGTAGCGGGAGTAAGGTGGATGAGCAGTTCTTC,CASSLGGSGSKVDEQFF
TRBD2,-,TRBJ2-3,TRBV14,TGTGCCAGCAGCGTGGCGGGAGCAGATACGCAGTATTTT,CASSVAGADTQYF
-,-,TRBJ1-1,TRBV27,TGTGCCAGCAGTCCAGATCGAGGAGGGTCGACCACTGAAGCTTTCTTT,CASSPDRGGSTTEAFF
TRBD2,many,TRBJ2-7,TRBV2,TGTGCCAGCAGCCGAGGGGCTAGCGGGAACGACGAGCAGTACTTC,CASSRGASGNDEQYF
TRBD1,-,TRBJ1-1,TRBV19,TGTGCCAGTAGTACCCCGAGAATGACAGGGTCGTTTACTGAAGCTTTCTTT,CASSTPRMTGSFTEAFF
TRBD2,-,TRBJ2-7,TRBV19,TGTGCCAGTAGTATCGGGGGGAATGGCTACGAGCAGTACTTC,CASSIGGNGYEQYF
-,-,TRBJ2-7,TRBV5-4,TGTGCCAGCAGCTTTAAACAGGGTACCTACGAGCAGTACTTC,CASSFKQGTYEQYF
-,once,TRBJ1-4,TRBV25-1,TGTGCCAGCAGTGAATTGATCGGGGAAAAACTGTTTTTT,CASSELIGEKLFF
TRBD2,medium-sized,TRBJ2-3,TRBV29-1,TGCAGCGTTCGGCGGACTAGCGGGAGCACAGATACGCAGTATTTT,CSVRRTSGSTDTQYF
-,-,TRBJ1-5,TRBV6-5,TGTGCCAGCAGTTACTCGGGGGCTAGGAATCAGCCCCAGCATTTT,CASSYSGARNQPQHF
TRBD1,-,TRBJ2-5,TRBV28,TGTGCCAGCAGTTTGGACAGGGCTAGGGAGACCCAGTACTTC,CASSLDRARETQYF
-,-,TRBJ2-1,TRBV5-1,TGCGCCAGCAGCCCCGGACAGCTAGACAATGAGCAGTTCTTC,CASSPGQLDNEQFF
TRBD2,-,TRBJ2-5,TRBV30,TGTGCCTGGATTAGCGGGAGAGGAGAGACCCAGTACTTC,CAWISGRGETQYF
-,-,TRBJ2-5,TRBV2,TGTGCCAGCAGCCCTAATCATAAAGAGACCCAGTACTTC,CASSPNHKETQYF
-,-,TRBJ2-7,TRBV7-2,TGTGCCAGCAGCTTAGAAGTCAGCTCCTACGAGCAGTACTTC,CASSLEVSSYEQYF
TRBD1,-,TRBJ2-6,TRBV5-1,TGCGCCAGCAGCTTGACAGGGGCTGGGGCCAACGTCCTGACTTTC,CASSLTGAGANVLTF
-,once,TRBJ2-3,TRBV18,TGTGCCAGCTCACCACAGGGAGCAGATACGCAGTATTTT,CASSPQGADTQYF
-,-,TRBJ1-1,TRBV29-1,TGCAGCGTCCGGAGGGCGGCCGACACTGAAGCTTTCTTT,CSVRRAADTEAFF
TRBD2,-,TRBJ2-1,TRBV19,TGTGCCAGTAGGCCGGGACTAGCGGGAGTGGATGAGCAGTTCTTC,CASRPGLAGVDEQFF
TRBD2,once,TRBJ2-1,TRBV6-1,TGTGCCAGCAGTGTTCCGATGGGGACTAGCGGGGTTTACAATGAGCAGTTCTTC,CASSVPMGTSGVYNEQFF
-,-,TRBJ2-3,TRBV2,TGTGCCAGCAGTGAGGACAGGGAGGGTTCAGATACGCAGTATTTT,CASSEDREGSDTQYF
TRBD2,-,TRBJ2-1,TRBV27,TGTGCCAGCAGTCCGTGGACTAGCGCCAGCTCCTACAATGAGCAGTTCTTC,CASSPWTSASSYNEQFF
-,-,TRBJ1-4,TRBV5-8,TGTGCCAGCAGCGTGGGAAGAGAGAGTAATGAAAAACTGTTTTTT,CASSVGRESNEKLFF
-,-,TRBJ2-1,TRBV5-4,TGTGCCAGCAGCTTGCCTGGGGCCGGACTAAATGAGCAGTTCTTC,CASSLPGAGLNEQFF
-,-,TRBJ1-2,TRBV29-1,TGCAGCGTTGAATACAGCTATGGCTACACCTTC,CSVEYSYGYTF
-,once,TRBJ2-5,TRBV5-1,TGCGCCAGCAGCTTGGGGGTGGCTAGCGACTTGCAAGAGACCCAGTACTTC,CASSLGVASDLQETQYF
TRBD1,-,TRBJ2-7,TRBV28,TGTGCCAGCAGTTTCGATTCCGGGACAGGGAACGACGAGCAGTACTTC,CASSFDSGTGNDEQYF
TRBD1,medium-sized,TRBJ2-7,TRBV11-2,TGTGCCAGCAGCTTAGGGGGGACAGGGGCCGAGCAGTACTTC,CASSLGGTGAEQYF
-,-,TRBJ2-3,TRBV19,TGTGCCAGTAGTATACAGGGTACGCAGTATTTT,CASSIQGTQYF
TRBD1,-,TRBJ1-1,TRBV13,TGTGCCAGCAGCATAGACAGGGAAAGTCGGGCTTTCTTT,CASSIDRESRAFF
-,-,TRBJ1-2,TRBV6-1,TGTGCCAGCAGTGCGGGGGGAACTAACTATGGCTACACCTTC,CASSAGGTNYGYTF